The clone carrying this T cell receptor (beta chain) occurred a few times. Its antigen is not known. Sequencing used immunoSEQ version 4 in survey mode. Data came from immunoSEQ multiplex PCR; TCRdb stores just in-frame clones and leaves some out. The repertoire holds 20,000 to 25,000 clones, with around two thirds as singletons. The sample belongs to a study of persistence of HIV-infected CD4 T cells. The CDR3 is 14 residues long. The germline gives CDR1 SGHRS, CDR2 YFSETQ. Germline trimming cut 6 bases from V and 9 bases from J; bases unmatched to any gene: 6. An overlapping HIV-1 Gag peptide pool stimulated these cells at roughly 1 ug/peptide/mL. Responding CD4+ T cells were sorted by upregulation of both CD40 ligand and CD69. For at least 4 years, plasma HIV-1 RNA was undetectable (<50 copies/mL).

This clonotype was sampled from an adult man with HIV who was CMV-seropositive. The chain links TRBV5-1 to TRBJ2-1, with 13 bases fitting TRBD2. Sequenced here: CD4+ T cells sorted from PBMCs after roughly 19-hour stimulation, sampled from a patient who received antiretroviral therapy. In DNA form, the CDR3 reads TGCGCCAGCATGGAGACTAGCGGGGGGAGTGAGCAGTTCTTC. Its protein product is CASMETSGGSEQFF. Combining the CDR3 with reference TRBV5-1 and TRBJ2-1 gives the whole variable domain KAGVTQTPRYLIKTRGQQVTLSCSPISGHRSVSWYQQTPGQGLQFLFEYFSETQRNKGNFPGRFSGRQFSNSRSEMNVSTLELGDSALYLCASMETSGGSEQFFGPGTRLTVL.